A single sample gave rise to the 23 T cell receptor beta chains below, sequenced in a study of T cells in Graves' hyperthyroidism and ophthalmopathy. There were TCR beta CDR3 regions amplified from RNA transcripts. A set of HTBI primers served as the primers for a first-round RT-PCR of the TCR CDR3. TCRdb recomputed calls from the multiplex PCR reads with MiXCR, one row per CDR3 protein. The data contain a few hundred thousand distinct CDR3 sequences, about 43% of them singletons. Sequenced input: peripheral blood or thyroid tissue (not recorded which). These receptors were collected from a young woman with Graves' hyperthyroidism.

The sample holds a few counts of this clonotype. The CDR3 is CASSQGIIRAEQYF. CDR3 nucleotide sequence: TGCGCCAGCAGCCAAGGAATAATCAGGGCCGAGCAGTACTTC. The V and J genes are TRBV4-3 and TRBJ2-7; D is possibly TRBD1 (5 bases). The CDR3 has 14 residues. Trimming stripped 1 base from V and 6 bases from J, with 13 bases between. Germline values: CDR1 LGHNA, CDR2 YSLEER.

This clonotype appeared once. The gene calls are TRBV7-3 and TRBJ1-1; the match to TRBD1 covers 12 bases. The CDR3 runs to 14 residues. Germline values: CDR1 SGHTA, CDR2 FQGTGA. Germline trimming cut 5 bases from V and 8 bases from J; bases unmatched to any gene: 6. The chain's CDR3 is CASSLGDRGPEAFF. DNA for the CDR3: TGTGCCAGCAGCCTAGGGGACAGGGGGCCAGAAGCTTTCTTT.

This clonotype has at least ten counts. The chain has TRBV2 and TRBJ1-5; perhaps TRBD1 as D (5 bases). Per the germline V gene, CDR1 is SNHLY and CDR2 is FYNNEI. The CDR3 is 12 amino acids. The ends were cut back, 8 bases at V and 5 bases at J, with 10 bases in the middle. The CDR3 loop is CASQRGDQPQHF. The CDR3 DNA reads TGTGCCAGCCAGAGAGGGGATCAGCCCCAGCATTTT.

The chain combines TRBV2 with TRBJ1-3; possibly TRBD1 for D (5 bases). CDR1 is SNHLY, CDR2 FYNNEI, per germline. This CDR3 is built from 14 residues. Trimming cost V 4 bases and J 1 base, with 8 bases left between them. CDR3 DNA sequence: TGTGCCAGCAGTGTTGGGGGTTCTGGAAACACCATATATTTT. Protein product: CASSVGGSGNTIYF.

The chain combines TRBV15 with TRBJ1-2; TRBD1 agrees at 8 bases. The CDR3 contains 14 residues. The ends lost 3 bases at V and 4 bases at J; junction bases unmatched: 4. CDR1 LNHNV and CDR2 YYDKDF come from the germline V gene (reference sequence). The CDR3 DNA reads as TGTGCCACCAGCAGTAGTGACAGGGGCTATGGCTACACCTTC. Its protein product is CATSSSDRGYGYTF.

Here the CDR3 reads CASRGFRAANYGYTF. In DNA form, the CDR3 reads TGTGCCAGCAGAGGGTTCCGGGCAGCTAACTATGGCTACACCTTC. The rearrangement joins TRBV7-2 to TRBJ1-2, with no clear D. In germline, CDR1 is SGHTA, CDR2 FQGNSA. V was shortened by 6 bases and J by 0 bases, with 14 bases between the two germline ends. This CDR3 comprises 15 residues.

This clonotype was observed many times. In nucleotides, the CDR3 is TGTGCCAGCAGCTTAGTACAGTATGGCTACACCTTC. Residues: CASSLVQYGYTF. This rearrangement joins TRBV7-2 to TRBJ1-2; no clear D gene. The CDR3 has 12 residues. The V end was cut by 1 base, the J end by 5 bases, with 5 bases between. Germline V gives CDR1 SGHTA, CDR2 FQGNSA.

V gene TRBV24-1 combines with J gene TRBJ2-2; D is perhaps TRBD1 (10 bases). Germline loops: CDR1 KGHDR, CDR2 SFDVKD. V was cut by 6 bases and J by 7 bases, with 23 bases left in between. The CDR3 is 17 amino acids. The CDR3 protein is CATSTLAGQGFIGELFF. DNA for the CDR3: TGTGCCACCAGTACTCTAGCGGGACAGGGGTTTATCGGGGAGCTGTTTTTT.

The table lists this clonotype with many counts. The rearrangement links TRBV7-8 to TRBJ2-7, with 9 bases identical to TRBD2. Germline V gene lookup returns CDR1 SGHVS and CDR2 FQNEAQ. The CDR3 runs 14 residues. The junction had 4 bases not matched to a gene; V was cut back by 4 bases and J by 3 bases. DNA of the CDR3: TGTGCCAGCAGCTCAGCGGGAGGAAACTACGAGCAGTACTTC. Protein sequence: CASSSAGGNYEQYF.

The chain recombines TRBV7-6 with TRBJ2-7; D unclear. The DNA matches TRBJ2-1 better at its end, which makes the J call doubtful. CDR3 size: 14 residues. The germline V gene encodes CDR1 SGHVS and CDR2 FNYEAQ. The CDR3 sequence is CASSSQTGYNEQFF. CDR3 nucleotides: TGTGCCAGCAGCTCCCAGACTGGATACAATGAGCAGTTCTTC.

This clonotype was detected many times. CDR3 amino acids: CASSYSLAGTYEQYF. CDR3 in DNA: TGTGCCAGCAGTTACTCTTTAGCGGGGACCTACGAGCAGTACTTC. V gene TRBV6-6 combines with J gene TRBJ2-7, with 8 bases fitting TRBD2. Looked up from germline, CDR1 is MNHNY and CDR2 is SVGAGI (reference sequence). V shed 0 bases, J shed 2 bases, and the junction held 3 bases outside the gene matches. This CDR3 has 15 residues.

This clonotype was detected many times. A much bigger clone sits one base away, suggesting this may be a read error. V usage is TRBV25-1 and J usage is TRBJ2-5; D is unresolved. This CDR3 region has 11 residues. Germline CDR1 MGHDK, CDR2 SYGVNS. CDR3 loop: CVSSGEWTQYF. The CDR3 DNA sequence: TGTGTCAGCAGTGGGGAATGGACCCAGTACTTC.

This clonotype was seen repeatedly, ten times or more. The chain couples TRBV3-1 to TRBJ1-2, with 7 bases aligning to TRBD1. V lost 6 bases and J lost 5; bases outside the gene matches: 9. Germline loops: CDR1 LGHDT, CDR2 YNNKEL (reference sequence). The CDR3 runs to 14 residues. DNA of the CDR3: TGTGCCAGCAGGCAGCAGGGGGAAGGGTATGGCTACACCTTC. Translating it yields CASRQQGEGYGYTF.

This clonotype was detected ten times or more. The chain has TRBV2 and TRBJ1-1, with a weak D call TRBD1 (5 bases). This CDR3 region has 13 residues. The germline V gene encodes CDR1 SNHLY and CDR2 FYNNEI. Trimming removed 4 bases at V and 4 bases at J, with 10 bases between. The CDR3 sequence is CASSAGDGTEAFF. For the CDR3, the DNA is TGTGCCAGCAGTGCGGGGGATGGCACTGAAGCTTTCTTT.

The chain is built from TRBV20-1 and TRBJ2-3; weak D call: TRBD2 (6 bases). V lost 0 bases to trimming and J lost 1 base, with 11 bases between them. The CDR3 sequence is 15 residues long. From germline, CDR1 is DFQATT and CDR2 SNEGSKA (reference sequence). CDR3 nucleotides: TGCAGTGCTAGAGAAGGGACTCGAGGCACAGATACGCAGTATTTT. This codes for CSAREGTRGTDTQYF.

This rearrangement joins TRBV10-3 to TRBJ2-7; D possibly corresponds to TRBD1 (6 bases). The V and J ends lost 0 bases and 8 bases respectively, with 14 bases between them. Germline CDR1 and CDR2: ENHRY and SYGVKD. The CDR3 has 14 amino acids. The CDR3 region is CAISESRGPTKQYF. The CDR3 DNA sequence: TGTGCCATCAGTGAGTCCAGGGGCCCTACGAAGCAGTACTTC.

CDR3 loop: CASSFVGQQLTSNEKLFF. For the CDR3, the DNA is TGTGCCAGCAGCTTCGTGGGTCAGCAGCTAACCAGTAATGAAAAACTGTTTTTT. The rearrangement uses TRBV5-6 and TRBJ1-4; D is unresolved. Germline CDR1 is SGHDT and CDR2 is YYEEEE. Trimming pared 2 bases from V and 4 bases from J, leaving 21 bases between. The CDR3 consists of 18 residues. Complete variable domain (other parts from reference TRBV5-6 and TRBJ1-4): DAGVTQSPTHLIKTRGQQVTLRCSPKSGHDTVSWYQQALGQGPQFIFQYYEEEERQRGNFPDRFSGHQFPNYSSELNVNALLLGDSALYLCASSFVGQQLTSNEKLFFGSGTQLSVL.

The chain employs TRBV11-1 and TRBJ2-7; 8 nucleotides align to TRBD2. This CDR3 contains 18 residues. Germline assignment: CDR1 SGHAT and CDR2 FQDESV (reference sequence). Trimming cost V 5 bases and J 0 bases; bases outside gene matches: 15. CDR3 region: CASSRPLSGGRGSYEQYF. In nucleotides, the CDR3 is TGTGCCAGCAGCCGCCCCCTAAGCGGGGGACGTGGCTCCTACGAGCAGTACTTC.

This clonotype appeared a few times. This rearrangement joins TRBV5-1 to TRBJ2-3; D not resolved. Trimming removed 0 bases from V and 7 bases from J, with 9 bases in between. The CDR3 sequence is 13 residues long. CDR1 SGHRS and CDR2 YFSETQ come from the germline V gene. The CDR3 DNA is TGCGCCAGCAGCTTGGAGGGTAGATATACGCAGTATTTT. It specifies CASSLEGRYTQYF.

The table lists this clonotype with a few counts. This chain joins TRBV28 and TRBJ1-1; D remains unclear. Germline-derived CDR1 and CDR2 are MDHEN and SYDVKM. This CDR3 region has 17 residues. Trimming removed 2 bases at V and 1 base at J, with 17 bases between. The CDR3 is CASSLVSRPIQNTEAFF. CDR3 DNA sequence: TGTGCCAGCAGTTTAGTATCTCGACCCATACAGAACACTGAAGCTTTCTTT.

The V call is TRBV19, the J call TRBJ1-3, with D maybe TRBD1 (5 bases). The CDR3 totals 13 residues. Germline V lookup: CDR1 LNHDA, CDR2 SQIVND (reference sequence). The germline V and J ends were trimmed by 5 bases and 6 bases, with 11 bases remaining between them. CDR3 bases: TGTGCCAGTAGTTCGGTGGGACCAAACACCATATATTTT. Translated, it gives CASSSVGPNTIYF. The entire variable domain, with the rest obtained from reference TRBV19 and TRBJ1-3, is as follows: DGGITQSPKYLFRKEGQNVTLSCEQNLNHDAMYWYRQDPGQGLRLIYYSQIVNDFQKGDIAEGYSVSREKKESFPLTVTSAQKNPTAFYLCASSSVGPNTIYFGEGSWLTVV.

There are many counts of this clonotype. The chain combines TRBV4-1 with TRBJ2-7; D remains unclear. Trimming left V 0 bases short and J 0 bases short, with 12 bases between. The CDR3 contains 16 residues. Germline V gene lookup returns CDR1 MGHRA and CDR2 YSYEKL. CDR3 nucleotides: TGCGCCAGCAGCCAAGAATCCCGCCGGAGCTCCTACGAGCAGTACTTC. This translates into CASSQESRRSSYEQYF.

The chain has TRBV20-1 and TRBJ2-1; D perhaps matches TRBD2 (6 bases). Germline CDR1 is DFQATT and CDR2 is SNEGSKA (reference sequence). There are 14 residues in the CDR3. V gave up 2 bases and J gave up 7 bases, with 15 bases separating them. The CDR3 nucleotides are TGCAGTGCTAGACGGCGGGACGGTTGGAATGAGCAGTTCTTC. Its protein product is CSARRRDGWNEQFF.